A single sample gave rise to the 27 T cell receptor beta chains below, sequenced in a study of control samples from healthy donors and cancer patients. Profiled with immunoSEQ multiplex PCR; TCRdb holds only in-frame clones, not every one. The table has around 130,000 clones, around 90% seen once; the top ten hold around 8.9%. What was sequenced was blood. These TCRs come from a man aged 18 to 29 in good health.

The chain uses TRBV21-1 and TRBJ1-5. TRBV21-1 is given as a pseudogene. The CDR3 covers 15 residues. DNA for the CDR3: TGTGCCAGCAGCAAAGGGACGACACTTAATCAGCCCCAGCATTTT. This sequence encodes CASSKGTTLNQPQHF.

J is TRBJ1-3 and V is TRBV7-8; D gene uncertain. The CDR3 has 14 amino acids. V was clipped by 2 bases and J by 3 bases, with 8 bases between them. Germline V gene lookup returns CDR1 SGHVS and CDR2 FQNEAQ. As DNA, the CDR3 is TGTGCCAGCAGCTTATCCCCTTTTGGAAACACCATATATTTT. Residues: CASSLSPFGNTIYF.

The CDR3: CASSTGTGGQPQHF. The CDR3 DNA reads TGTGCCAGTAGTACCGGGACAGGCGGGCAGCCCCAGCATTTT. The chain has TRBV19 and TRBJ1-5, with 8 bases identical to TRBD1. The germline V gene encodes CDR1 LNHDA and CDR2 SQIVND (reference sequence). The ends lost 4 bases at V and 7 bases at J; junction bases unmatched: 6. This CDR3 is 14 amino acids long.

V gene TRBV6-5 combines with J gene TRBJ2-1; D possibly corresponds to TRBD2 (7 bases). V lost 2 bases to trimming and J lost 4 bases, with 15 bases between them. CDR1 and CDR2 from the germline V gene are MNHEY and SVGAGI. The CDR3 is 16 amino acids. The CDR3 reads CASSYRRGGQYNEQFF. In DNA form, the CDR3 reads TGTGCCAGCAGTTACAGGAGGGGGGGCCAGTACAATGAGCAGTTCTTC.

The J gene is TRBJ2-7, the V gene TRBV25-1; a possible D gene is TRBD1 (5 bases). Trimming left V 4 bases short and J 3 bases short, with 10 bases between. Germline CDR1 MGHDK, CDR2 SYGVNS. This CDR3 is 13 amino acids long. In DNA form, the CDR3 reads TGTGCCAGCAGTGGACAGATATTCTACGAGCAGTACTTC. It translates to CASSGQIFYEQYF.

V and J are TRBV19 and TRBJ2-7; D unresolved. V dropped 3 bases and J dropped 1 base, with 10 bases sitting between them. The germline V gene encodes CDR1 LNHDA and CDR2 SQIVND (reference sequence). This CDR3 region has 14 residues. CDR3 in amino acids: CASSMPGKSYEQYF. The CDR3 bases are TGTGCCAGTAGTATGCCCGGAAAGTCCTACGAGCAGTACTTC.

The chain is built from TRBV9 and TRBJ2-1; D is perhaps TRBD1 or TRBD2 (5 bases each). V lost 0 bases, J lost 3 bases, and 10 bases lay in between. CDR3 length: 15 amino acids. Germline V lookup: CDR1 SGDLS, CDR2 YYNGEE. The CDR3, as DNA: TGTGCCAGCAGCGTAGGTCAGGGAGACTACAATGAGCAGTTCTTC. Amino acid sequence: CASSVGQGDYNEQFF.

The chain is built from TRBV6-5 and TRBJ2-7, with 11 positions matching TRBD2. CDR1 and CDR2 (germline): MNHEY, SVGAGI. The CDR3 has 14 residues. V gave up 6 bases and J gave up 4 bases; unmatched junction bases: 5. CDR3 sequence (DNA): TGTGCCAGCAGCATAGCGGGGGGGCCTTACGAGCAGTACTTC. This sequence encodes CASSIAGGPYEQYF.

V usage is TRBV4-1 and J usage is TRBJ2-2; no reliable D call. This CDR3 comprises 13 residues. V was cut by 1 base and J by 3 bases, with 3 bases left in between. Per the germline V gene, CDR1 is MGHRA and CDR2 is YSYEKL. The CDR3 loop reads CASSQAYTGELFF. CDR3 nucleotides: TGCGCCAGCAGCCAAGCTTACACCGGGGAGCTGTTTTTT.

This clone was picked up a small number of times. This CDR3 reads CASSLKEEQPQHF. CDR3 coding DNA: TGTGCCAGCAGTTTAAAGGAGGAACAGCCCCAGCATTTT. This rearrangement joins TRBV12-3 or TRBV12-4 to TRBJ1-5; D not resolved. The V end was cut by 2 bases, the J end by 7 bases, with 9 bases between. The CDR3 runs to 13 residues.

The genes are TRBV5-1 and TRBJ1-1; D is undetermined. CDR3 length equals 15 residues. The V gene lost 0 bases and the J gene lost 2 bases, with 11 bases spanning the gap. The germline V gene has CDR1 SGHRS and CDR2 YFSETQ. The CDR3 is CASSLVMGRNTEAFF. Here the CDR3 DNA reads TGCGCCAGCAGCTTGGTCATGGGTCGTAACACTGAAGCTTTCTTT.

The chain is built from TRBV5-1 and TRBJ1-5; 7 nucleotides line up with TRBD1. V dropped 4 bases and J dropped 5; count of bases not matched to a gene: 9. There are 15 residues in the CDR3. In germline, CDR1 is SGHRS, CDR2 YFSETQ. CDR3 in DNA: TGCGCCAGCAGCCCTTCGACAGGGAGAGATCAGCCCCAGCATTTT. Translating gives CASSPSTGRDQPQHF.

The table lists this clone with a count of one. The CDR3 DNA sequence: TGTGCCAGCAGCTTCAGCGAGAGCTCCTACGAGCAGTACTTC. Translation: CASSFSESSYEQYF. The rearrangement uses TRBV7-9 and TRBJ2-7; D unresolved. CDR3 size: 14 residues. V was clipped by 3 bases and J by 0 bases, with 9 bases between them. Germline CDR1 reads SEHNR; CDR2 reads FQNEAQ (reference sequence).

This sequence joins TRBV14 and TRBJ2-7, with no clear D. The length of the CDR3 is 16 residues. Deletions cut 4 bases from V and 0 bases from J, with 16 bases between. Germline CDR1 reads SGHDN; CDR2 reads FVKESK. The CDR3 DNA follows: TGTGCCAGCAGCCCGTCCTGGCAGACGGACTCCTACGAGCAGTACTTC. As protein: CASSPSWQTDSYEQYF.

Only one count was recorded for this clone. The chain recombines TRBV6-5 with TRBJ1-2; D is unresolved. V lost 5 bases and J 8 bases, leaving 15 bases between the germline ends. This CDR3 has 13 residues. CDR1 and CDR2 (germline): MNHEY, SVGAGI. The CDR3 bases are TGTGCCAGCAGTCCCTTGGGGAGGAACGGCTACACCTTC. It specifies CASSPLGRNGYTF.

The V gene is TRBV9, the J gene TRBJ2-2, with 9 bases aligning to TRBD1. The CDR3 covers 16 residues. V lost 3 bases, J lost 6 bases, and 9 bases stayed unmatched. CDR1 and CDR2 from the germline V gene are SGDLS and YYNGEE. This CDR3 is CASSDAGTGLAGELFF. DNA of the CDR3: TGTGCCAGCAGCGATGCCGGGACAGGGCTAGCCGGGGAGCTGTTTTTT. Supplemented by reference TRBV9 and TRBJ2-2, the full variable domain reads DSGVTQTPKHLITATGQRVTLRCSPRSGDLSVYWYQQSLDQGLQFLIQYYNGEERAKGNILERFSAQQFPDLHSELNLSSLELGDSALYFCASSDAGTGLAGELFFGEGSRLTVL.

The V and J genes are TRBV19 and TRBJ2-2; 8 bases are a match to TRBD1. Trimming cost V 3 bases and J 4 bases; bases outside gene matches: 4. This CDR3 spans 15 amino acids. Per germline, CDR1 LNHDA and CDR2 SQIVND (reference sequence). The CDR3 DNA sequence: TGTGCCAGTAGTATGGCAACAGGGGGCACCGGGGAGCTGTTTTTT. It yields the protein CASSMATGGTGELFF.

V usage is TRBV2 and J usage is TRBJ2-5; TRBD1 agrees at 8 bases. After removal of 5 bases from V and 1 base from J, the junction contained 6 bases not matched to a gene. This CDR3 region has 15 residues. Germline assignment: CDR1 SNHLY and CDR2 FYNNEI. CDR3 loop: CASSPGQGFQETQYF. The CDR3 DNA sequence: TGTGCCAGCAGTCCCGGACAGGGCTTCCAAGAGACCCAGTACTTC. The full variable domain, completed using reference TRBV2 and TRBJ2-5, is EPEVTQTPSHQVTQMGQEVILRCVPISNHLYFYWYRQILGQKVEFLVSFYNNEISEKSEIFDDQFSVERPDGSNFTLKIRSTKLEDSAMYFCASSPGQGFQETQYFGPGTRLLVL.

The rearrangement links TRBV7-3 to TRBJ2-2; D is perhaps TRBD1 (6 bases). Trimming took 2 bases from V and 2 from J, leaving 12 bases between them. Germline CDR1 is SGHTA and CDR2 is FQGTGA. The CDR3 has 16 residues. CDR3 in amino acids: CASSLRPGQNTGELFF. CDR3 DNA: TGTGCCAGCAGCTTACGTCCGGGACAAAACACCGGGGAGCTGTTTTTT.

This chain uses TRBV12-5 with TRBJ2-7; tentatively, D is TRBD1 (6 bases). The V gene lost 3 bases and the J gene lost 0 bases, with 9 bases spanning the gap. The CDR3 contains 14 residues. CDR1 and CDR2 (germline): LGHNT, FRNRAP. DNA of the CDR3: TGTGCTAGTGGTTTAGGACAGAACTCCTACGAGCAGTACTTC. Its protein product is CASGLGQNSYEQYF.

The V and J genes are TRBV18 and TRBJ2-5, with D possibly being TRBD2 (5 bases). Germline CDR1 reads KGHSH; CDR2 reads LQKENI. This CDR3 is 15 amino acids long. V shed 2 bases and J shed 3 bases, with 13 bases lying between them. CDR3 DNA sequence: TGTGCCAGCTCACCAAGAGAGGGAGCTAAAGAGACCCAGTACTTC. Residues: CASSPREGAKETQYF.

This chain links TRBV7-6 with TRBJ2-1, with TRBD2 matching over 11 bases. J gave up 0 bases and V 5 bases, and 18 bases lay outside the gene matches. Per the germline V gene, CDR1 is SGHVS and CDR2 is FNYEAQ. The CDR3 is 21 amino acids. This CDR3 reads CASSPNRFLAGGQSSYNEQFF. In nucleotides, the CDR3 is TGTGCCAGCAGCCCAAACCGATTCCTAGCGGGGGGCCAAAGCTCCTACAATGAGCAGTTCTTC.

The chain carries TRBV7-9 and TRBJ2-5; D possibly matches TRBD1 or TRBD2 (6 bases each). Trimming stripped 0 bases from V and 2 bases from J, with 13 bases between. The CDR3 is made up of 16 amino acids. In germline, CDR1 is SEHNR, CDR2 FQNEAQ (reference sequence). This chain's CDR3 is CASSLAGRGGQETQYF. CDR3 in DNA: TGTGCCAGCAGCTTAGCGGGCAGGGGAGGACAAGAGACCCAGTACTTC.

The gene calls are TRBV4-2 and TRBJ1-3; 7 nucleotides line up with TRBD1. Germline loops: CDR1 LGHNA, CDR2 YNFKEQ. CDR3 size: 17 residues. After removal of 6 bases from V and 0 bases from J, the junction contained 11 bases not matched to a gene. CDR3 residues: CASRTARDSHSGNTIYF. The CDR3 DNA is TGTGCCAGCAGAACCGCTCGGGACAGCCACTCTGGAAACACCATATATTTT.

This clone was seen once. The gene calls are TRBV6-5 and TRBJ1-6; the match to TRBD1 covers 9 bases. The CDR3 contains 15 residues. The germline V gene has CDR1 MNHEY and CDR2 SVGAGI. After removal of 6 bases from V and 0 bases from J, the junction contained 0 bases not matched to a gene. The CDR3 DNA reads TGTGCCAGCAGGACAGGGGGCTCCTATAATTCACCCCTCCACTTT. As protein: CASRTGGSYNSPLHF.

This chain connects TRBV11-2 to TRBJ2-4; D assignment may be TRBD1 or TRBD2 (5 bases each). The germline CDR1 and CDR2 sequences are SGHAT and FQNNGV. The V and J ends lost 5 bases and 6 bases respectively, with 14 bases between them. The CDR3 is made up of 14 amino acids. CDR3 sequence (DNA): TGTGCCAGCAGCCTGGGACGGCCGATAAACATTCAGTACTTC. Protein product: CASSLGRPINIQYF.

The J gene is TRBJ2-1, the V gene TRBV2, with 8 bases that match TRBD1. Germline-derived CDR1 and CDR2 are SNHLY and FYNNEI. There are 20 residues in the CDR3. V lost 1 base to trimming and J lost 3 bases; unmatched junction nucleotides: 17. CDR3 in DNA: TGTGCCAGCAGTGAAGGAAGATTTGCGAGGGGGGACAGGCTCTACAATGAGCAGTTCTTC. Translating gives CASSEGRFARGDRLYNEQFF.